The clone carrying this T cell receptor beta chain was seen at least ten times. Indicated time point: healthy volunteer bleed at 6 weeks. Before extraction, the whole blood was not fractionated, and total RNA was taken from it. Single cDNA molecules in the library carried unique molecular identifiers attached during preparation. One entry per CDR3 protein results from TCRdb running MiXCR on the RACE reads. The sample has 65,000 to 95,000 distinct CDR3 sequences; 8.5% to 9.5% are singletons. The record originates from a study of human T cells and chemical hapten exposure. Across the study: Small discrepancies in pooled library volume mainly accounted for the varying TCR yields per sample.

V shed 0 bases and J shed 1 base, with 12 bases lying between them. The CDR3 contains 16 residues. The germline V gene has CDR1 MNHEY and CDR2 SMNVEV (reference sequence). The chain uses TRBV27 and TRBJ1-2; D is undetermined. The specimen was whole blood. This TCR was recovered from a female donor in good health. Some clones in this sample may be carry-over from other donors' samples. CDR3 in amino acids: CASSLSYGQDNYGYTF. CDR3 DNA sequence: TGTGCCAGCAGTTTATCCTATGGGCAGGATAACTATGGCTACACCTTC.